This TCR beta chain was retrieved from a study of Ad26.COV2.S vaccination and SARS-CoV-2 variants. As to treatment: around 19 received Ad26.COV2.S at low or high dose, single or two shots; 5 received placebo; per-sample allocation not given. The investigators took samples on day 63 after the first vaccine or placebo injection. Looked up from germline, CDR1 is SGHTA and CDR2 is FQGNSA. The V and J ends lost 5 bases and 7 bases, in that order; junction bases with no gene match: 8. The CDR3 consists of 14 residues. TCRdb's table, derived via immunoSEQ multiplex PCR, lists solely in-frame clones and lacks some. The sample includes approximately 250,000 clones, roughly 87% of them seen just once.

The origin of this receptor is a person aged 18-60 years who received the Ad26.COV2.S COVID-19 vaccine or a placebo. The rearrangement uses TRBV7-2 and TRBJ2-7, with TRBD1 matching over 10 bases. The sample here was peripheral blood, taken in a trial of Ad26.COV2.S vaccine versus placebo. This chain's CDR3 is CASSTPGTGAEQYV. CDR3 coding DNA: TGTGCCAGCAGCACCCCCGGGACAGGGGCTGAGCAGTACGTC.